Each of the 16 T cell receptor beta chains below was sequenced from the same sample in a study of T-cell memory formation after mild COVID-19. MiXCR, applied by TCRdb to the 5' RACE reads, yields one record per CDR3 protein. The sample has 450,000 or so distinct CDR3 sequences, 20% seen once. The sequenced sample consisted of PBMCs or a T cell subset sorted from them (not recorded which). The receptor source for this set is an adult woman who had mild COVID-19 (a few samples of this study predate the infection). Cell type and time point are not known.

The chain links TRBV5-1 to TRBJ2-2, with D unclear. The germline gives CDR1 SGHRS, CDR2 YFSETQ. This CDR3 comprises 14 residues. Trimming shortened V by 5 bases and J by 0 bases, and 8 bases separated the two germline ends. DNA for the CDR3: TGCGCCAGCAGAGACACAACGAACACCGGGGAGCTGTTTTTT. It translates to CASRDTTNTGELFF.

In its sample, this clonotype was seen a few times. The chain carries TRBV4-3 and TRBJ2-3, with 9 bases matching TRBD1. Germline-derived CDR1 and CDR2 are LGHNA and YSLEER. V lost 2 bases, J lost 5 bases, and 11 bases stayed unmatched. The CDR3 length is 17 residues. CDR3 region: CASSQPPSTGGEDTQYF. The DNA of the CDR3 is TGCGCCAGCAGCCAACCCCCTTCGACAGGGGGGGAAGATACGCAGTATTTT.

The gene calls are TRBV5-6 and TRBJ2-3; D is unclear. V dropped 4 bases and J dropped 6 bases, with 9 bases sitting between them. CDR1 is SGHDT, CDR2 YYEEEE, per germline. This CDR3 comprises 12 residues. The CDR3 DNA follows: TGTGCCAGCAGCACGGATCGGGATACGCAGTATTTT. It translates to CASSTDRDTQYF. Complete variable domain (other parts from reference TRBV5-6 and TRBJ2-3): DAGVTQSPTHLIKTRGQQVTLRCSPKSGHDTVSWYQQALGQGPQFIFQYYEEEERQRGNFPDRFSGHQFPNYSSELNVNALLLGDSALYLCASSTDRDTQYFGPGTRLTVL.

The chain links TRBV24-1 to TRBJ2-1, with 11 positions matching TRBD2. The V gene's germline CDR1 is KGHDR and CDR2 SFDVKD. This CDR3 spans 14 amino acids. V shed 9 bases, J shed 6 bases, and the junction held 6 bases outside the gene matches. The CDR3 loop reads CATGLAGGPNEQFF. The CDR3 DNA follows: TGTGCCACCGGCCTAGCGGGAGGCCCCAATGAGCAGTTCTTC.

V gene TRBV7-6 combines with J gene TRBJ2-2; D is unresolved. The V end was cut by 5 bases, the J end by 2 bases, with 15 bases between. CDR3 length equals 16 residues. Germline V lookup: CDR1 SGHVS, CDR2 FNYEAQ. The CDR3 sequence: CASSPRGHSNTGELFF. CDR3 bases: TGTGCCAGCAGCCCCAGAGGTCACAGCAACACCGGGGAGCTGTTTTTT.

The V call is TRBV11-1, the J call TRBJ2-2; D not resolved. CDR1 is SGHAT, CDR2 FQDESV, per germline (reference sequence). CDR3 length equals 14 residues. V was pared by 5 bases and J by 1 base, with 8 bases between. The CDR3, as DNA: TGTGCCAGCAGCCAAAGATGGAACACCGGGGAGCTGTTTTTT. Translating it yields CASSQRWNTGELFF.

V gene TRBV6-2 or TRBV6-3 combines with J gene TRBJ2-7, with TRBD1 matching 12 bases. V gave up 2 bases and J gave up 4 bases; unmatched junction bases: 15. Germline V lookup: CDR1 MNHEY, CDR2 SVGEGT. This CDR3 comprises 19 residues. CDR3 nucleotide sequence: TGTGCCAGCAGTTACCGCCGGGACAGGGGGCAAAACTCGGAATACGAGCAGTACTTC. As protein: CASSYRRDRGQNSEYEQYF.

This clonotype has only a few counts. V gene TRBV27 combines with J gene TRBJ1-2; D is uncertain. V was pared by 2 bases and J by 7 bases, with 11 bases between. The CDR3 totals 13 residues. CDR1 MNHEY and CDR2 SMNVEV come from the germline V gene (reference sequence). The CDR3 nucleotides read TGTGCCAGCAGTTTAACCCAACCAGGTGGCTACACCTTC. This translates into CASSLTQPGGYTF.

This clonotype was detected a few times. CDR3 residues: CSVRQGLYGYTF. The DNA of the CDR3 is TGCAGCGTTCGACAGGGCCTCTATGGCTACACCTTC. The chain couples TRBV29-1 to TRBJ1-2; 7 bases agree with TRBD1. CDR3 length: 12 residues. With V trimmed by 5 bases and J by 4 bases, 4 bases remained unmatched. Germline V gene sequence: CDR1 SQVTM, CDR2 ANQGSEA. The full variable domain, completed using reference TRBV29-1 and TRBJ1-2, is SAVISQKPSRDICQRGTSLTIQCQVDSQVTMMFWYRQQPGQSLTLIATANQGSEATYESGFVIDKFPISRPNLTFSTLTVSNMSPEDSSIYLCSVRQGLYGYTFGSGTRLTVV.

This clonotype was counted many times. The V call is TRBV5-5, the J call TRBJ2-5; 7 bases are shared with TRBD1. J lost 1 base, V lost 4 bases, and 7 bases had no gene match. The CDR3 has 15 amino acids. Germline values: CDR1 SGHKS, CDR2 YYEKEE (reference sequence). The CDR3 loop is CASSRLAGGQETQYF. Written as DNA, the CDR3 is TGTGCCAGCAGCCGTCTGGCAGGGGGCCAAGAGACCCAGTACTTC.

The chain employs TRBV27 and TRBJ1-2; tentative D call: TRBD1 (5 bases). Trimming pared 6 bases from V and 7 bases from J, leaving 15 bases between. The length of the CDR3 is 13 residues. CDR1 and CDR2 from the germline V gene are MNHEY and SMNVEV (reference sequence). CDR3 protein: CASRTGKGTGYTF. The CDR3 region has the DNA TGTGCCAGCAGAACGGGGAAGGGGACTGGCTACACCTTC.

This clonotype occurred a few times. The chain employs TRBV7-2 and TRBJ1-1; D gene unclear. The germline V gene encodes CDR1 SGHTA and CDR2 FQGNSA. V gave up 6 bases and J gave up 3 bases, with 11 bases separating them. This CDR3 comprises 13 residues. The CDR3 DNA is TGTGCCAGCAGACAGCCCTTGGACACTGAAGCTTTCTTT. Protein sequence: CASRQPLDTEAFF.

This clonotype was seen more than once but under ten times. The chain has TRBV7-8 and TRBJ2-2; 8 bases fit TRBD1. CDR1 is SGHVS and CDR2 is FQNEAQ in the germline V gene. V lost 5 bases, J lost 5 bases, and 7 bases stayed unmatched. The CDR3 covers 15 residues. CDR3 loop: CASSAGQGGTGELFF. CDR3 coding DNA: TGTGCCAGCAGCGCAGGACAGGGTGGAACCGGGGAGCTGTTTTTT. Full variable domain (outside the CDR3, taken from reference TRBV7-8 and TRBJ2-2): GAGVSQSPRYKVAKRGQDVALRCDPISGHVSLFWYQQALGQGPEFLTYFQNEAQLDKSGLPSDRFFAERPEGSVSTLKIQRTQQEDSAVYLCASSAGQGGTGELFFGEGSRLTVL.

This clonotype appeared a few times. The chain joins TRBV30 to TRBJ2-2; D call uncertain. There are 11 residues in the CDR3. V was shortened by 2 bases and J by 7 bases, with 5 bases between the two germline ends. Germline assignment: CDR1 GTSNPN and CDR2 SVGIG (reference sequence). CDR3 protein: CAWSSFGELFF. The DNA of the CDR3 is TGTGCCTGGAGTAGTTTCGGGGAGCTGTTTTTT.

This clonotype was seen only a few times. The chain links TRBV29-1 to TRBJ1-1; 7 bases match TRBD1. The CDR3 consists of 14 residues. The germline V gene encodes CDR1 SQVTM and CDR2 ANQGSEA. Trimming cost V 4 bases and J 0 bases; bases outside gene matches: 5. CDR3 residues: CSVARDRLNTEAFF. Written as DNA, the CDR3 is TGCAGCGTTGCTCGGGACAGATTGAACACTGAAGCTTTCTTT. Complete variable domain (other parts from reference TRBV29-1 and TRBJ1-1): SAVISQKPSRDICQRGTSLTIQCQVDSQVTMMFWYRQQPGQSLTLIATANQGSEATYESGFVIDKFPISRPNLTFSTLTVSNMSPEDSSIYLCSVARDRLNTEAFFGQGTRLTVV.

This clonotype was counted between two and nine times. The chain has TRBV25-1 and TRBJ1-1; possibly TRBD1 for D (5 bases). Germline V lookup: CDR1 MGHDK, CDR2 SYGVNS. The V end lost 4 bases, the J end lost 4 bases, and 13 bases lay between the germline ends. This CDR3 contains 14 residues. The CDR3 DNA follows: TGTGCCAGCAGTGGACCTGCAGGGTCCACTGAAGCTTTCTTT. It yields the protein CASSGPAGSTEAFF.